This entry lists 13 T cell receptor beta chains sequenced from one sample in a study of T cell repertoires in cytomegalovirus infection. TCRdb analysed the reads with MiXCR anew, one entry per CDR3 protein. Of around 310,000 distinct CDR3 sequences in the sample, 25% to 35% were seen once. Their specific antigens are unknown. This specimen consisted of cultured PBMCs, obtained from culture after CMV antigen stimulation. All receptors derive from a human donor in good health (CMV status not recorded). Some clones in this sample may be carry-over from other donors' samples.

This clonotype came up many times. The gene calls are TRBV7-9 and TRBJ1-3; 9 nucleotides align to TRBD1. Germline loops: CDR1 SEHNR, CDR2 FQNEAQ (reference sequence). The CDR3 extends over 17 amino acids. V lost 4 bases and J lost 0; bases outside the gene matches: 7. CDR3 coding DNA: TGTGCCAGCAGCTCCGGGACAGGGTCAGCCTCTGGAAACACCATATATTTT. This gives the protein CASSSGTGSASGNTIYF.

The V call is TRBV19, the J call TRBJ2-1; tentatively, D is TRBD2 (7 bases). The CDR3 has 15 amino acids. Deletions cut 11 bases from V and 2 bases from J, with 19 bases between. Germline V gene sequence: CDR1 LNHDA, CDR2 SQIVND (reference sequence). CDR3 sequence (DNA): TGTGCCGTCGAGGGGGGGCAGGATACCTACAATGAGCAGTTCTTC. This codes for CAVEGGQDTYNEQFF.

This clonotype has more than one count but fewer than ten. The CDR3 is CASRDGLLSYEQYF. In DNA form, the CDR3 reads TGTGCCAGCAGGGACGGGCTCCTCTCCTACGAGCAGTACTTC. The V gene is TRBV6-1, the J gene TRBJ2-7; D unresolved. Germline V CDR1 and CDR2: MNHNS, SASEGT. Trimming removed 6 bases at V and 0 bases at J, with 12 bases between. The CDR3 covers 14 residues.

This clonotype has a count of ten or more. Here the CDR3 DNA reads TGTGCCAGCAGCTTCCAGGGGGCTCAGCCCCAGCATTTT. As protein: CASSFQGAQPQHF. V gene TRBV7-8 combines with J gene TRBJ1-5; 8 nucleotides align to TRBD1. With 3 bases clipped from V and 6 bases from J, the junction kept 1 base outside the gene matches. This CDR3 comprises 13 residues. In germline, CDR1 is SGHVS, CDR2 FQNEAQ.

This clonotype has more than one count but fewer than ten. The V gene is TRBV2, the J gene TRBJ2-5, with TRBD1 identical over 8 bases. Trimming took 0 bases from V and 5 from J; bases not matched to a gene: 14. The CDR3 totals 18 residues. Germline V gene sequence: CDR1 SNHLY, CDR2 FYNNEI. In nucleotides, the CDR3 is TGTGCCAGCAGTGAAGCGCTTCGGGGCAGGGGGCGAGCGGAGACCCAGTACTTC. Protein: CASSEALRGRGRAETQYF. The full variable domain, completed using reference TRBV2 and TRBJ2-5, is EPEVTQTPSHQVTQMGQEVILRCVPISNHLYFYWYRQILGQKVEFLVSFYNNEISEKSEIFDDQFSVERPDGSNFTLKIRSTKLEDSAMYFCASSEALRGRGRAETQYFGPGTRLLVL.

The V gene is TRBV12-3 or TRBV12-4, the J gene TRBJ2-1, with 8 nucleotides matching TRBD2. V dropped 9 bases and J dropped 11; count of bases not matched to a gene: 6. The CDR3 is 11 residues long. In nucleotides, the CDR3 is TGTGCCAGTCGGGCGGGGGGAAAGCAGTTCTTC. This sequence encodes CASRAGGKQFF.

This chain uses TRBV20-1 with TRBJ1-4; D may be TRBD1 (5 bases). CDR1 DFQATT and CDR2 SNEGSKA come from the germline V gene (reference sequence). The CDR3 sequence is 13 residues long. Written as DNA, the CDR3 is TGCATGGGAGGGGAGACGTCTAATGAAAAACTGTTTTTT. As protein: CMGGETSNEKLFF.

This clonotype was recorded many times. The chain couples TRBV7-2 to TRBJ2-3; no reliable D call. V lost 5 bases and J lost 4, with 10 bases in between. The germline gives CDR1 SGHTA, CDR2 FQGNSA. The CDR3 has 13 amino acids. In DNA form, the CDR3 reads TGTGCCAGCAGCCGGGCCATCGCAGATACGCAGTATTTT. This translates into CASSRAIADTQYF.

For the CDR3, the DNA is TGTGCCACCAGCAGAGATTTGGGGGTATCTAATGAAAAACTGTTTTTT. It codes for CATSRDLGVSNEKLFF. The rearrangement uses TRBV15 and TRBJ1-4, with D tentatively TRBD1 (5 bases). This CDR3 has 16 residues. The V and J ends lost 0 bases and 3 bases respectively, with 11 bases between them. CDR1 is LNHNV and CDR2 is YYDKDF in the germline V gene (reference sequence).

This clonotype was seen a few times. The chain couples TRBV12-3 or TRBV12-4 to TRBJ2-7; 9 bases line up with TRBD2. Germline trimming cut 4 bases from V and 5 bases from J; bases unmatched to any gene: 12. This CDR3 spans 16 amino acids. The CDR3 loop reads CASSSGGAGGGNEQYF. The CDR3 bases are TGTGCCAGCAGTTCCGGCGGAGCGGGAGGTGGGAACGAGCAGTACTTC.

The chain employs TRBV15 and TRBJ2-1, with 14 positions matching TRBD2. This CDR3 region has 17 residues. The trim removed 0 bases at V and 12 bases at J, leaving 10 bases unmatched. Germline CDR1 and CDR2: LNHNV and YYDKDF (reference sequence). The CDR3 spells CATSRDGPGLAGGLQFF. The CDR3 region has the DNA TGTGCCACCAGCAGAGATGGCCCAGGACTAGCGGGGGGATTGCAGTTCTTC.

This clonotype was detected many times. The chain combines TRBV7-2 with TRBJ2-5; D remains ambiguous. This CDR3 is built from 16 residues. Trimming pared 5 bases from V and 2 bases from J, leaving 18 bases between. Germline-derived CDR1 and CDR2 are SGHTA and FQGNSA. The CDR3 region has the DNA TGTGCCAGCAGCCCTGATGGTCACAAAATACAAGAGACCCAGTACTTC. Protein sequence: CASSPDGHKIQETQYF.

The rearrangement uses TRBV12-5 and TRBJ2-7; D tentatively reads TRBD1 or TRBD2 (6 bases each). Looked up from germline, CDR1 is LGHNT and CDR2 is FRNRAP. The length of the CDR3 is 13 residues. Between the trimmed V and J ends, which lost 7 bases and 2 bases, there was a span of 12 bases. In DNA form, the CDR3 reads TGTGCTAGTGCCTTAGGGGGGCCCTACGAGCAGTACTTC. Translating it yields CASALGGPYEQYF.